This T cell receptor beta chain was observed in a study of blood T cell repertoires in COVID-19 (dated by TCRdb to between 2020 and 2021). At the level of the whole study: The collaborator samples originated in the United States, Italy and Spain and spanned the acute and convalescent phases of COVID-19. The prospective study material was composed of cDNA or gDNA derived from T cells, B-cell-depleted T cells, or PBMCs. Deeply sampled blood TCRbeta repertoires from subjects exposed to, actively infected with, or recovered from COVID-19 were included in the dataset. A freely available public database, intended as a resource for researchers studying the immune response to SARS-CoV-2, is where the repertoires were released. Samples came from the ongoing ImmuneRACE study (first 160 participants) plus 1,254 subjects from 6 global collaborators. Sample metadata almost always included a de-identified subject ID, COVID-19 status, age in years and sex. Where available, HLA class I and class II types were obtained from metadata supplied by the sample provider rather than from assay-based typing. What the research found in general, with its limitations: The quantity of clinical and demographic metadata differed by source and by participant and was supplied without curation.

Each collaborating institution followed its own protocols to collect whole blood in K2EDTA tubes. For TCRbeta analysis, collaborator samples were shipped as frozen whole blood, as isolated PBMCs, or as DNA extracted from either sample type. V loses 6 bases, J loses 6 bases, and the germline ends lie 14 bases apart. The cysteine opens and the phenylalanine closes a CDR3 of 13 amino acids. Of all the DNA, just the CDR3 is kept, 39 bases in frame from base 1. From the germline V gene, CDR1 is KGHSH and CDR2 is LQKENI. TCRbeta CDR3 regions were amplified from genomic DNA by means of the immunoSEQ Assay, a bias-controlled multiplex PCR. Per the source publication's procedure: The number of nucleated cells in each sample was estimated from the amplification of reference gene primers within the assay. To quantify the absolute abundance of each unique TCRbeta CDR3 rearrangement, sequence reads were collapsed and filtered. Productive Simpson clonality was computed per sample as the square root of Simpson's diversity index over productive rearrangements. TCRdb holds this immuneACCESS table with in-frame rearrangements only. Some clones are missing; in checked studies, unresolved V genes explain under half, and the rest has no known cause. The V and J calls and clone size come from that table; D and trimming were worked out from the DNA. This sample holds 60,000 or so clones; 70% to 90% were observed only once. The top ten constitute 6.9% of the sample.

A note on this clone: Its antigen remains undetermined. Qualities for individual bases were not recorded, and no much larger clone is one base off.

This receptor chain uses TRBV18 and TRBJ1-1; TRBD1 is possibly the D segment (5 matching bases). The receptor was derived from a man in his fifties or sixties with active or convalescent COVID-19. Sequenced: peripheral blood. The sequenced DNA is TGTGCCAGCTCGAGGGGAGGGATCGCTGAAGCTTTCTTT. It is translated as CASSRGGIAEAFF.